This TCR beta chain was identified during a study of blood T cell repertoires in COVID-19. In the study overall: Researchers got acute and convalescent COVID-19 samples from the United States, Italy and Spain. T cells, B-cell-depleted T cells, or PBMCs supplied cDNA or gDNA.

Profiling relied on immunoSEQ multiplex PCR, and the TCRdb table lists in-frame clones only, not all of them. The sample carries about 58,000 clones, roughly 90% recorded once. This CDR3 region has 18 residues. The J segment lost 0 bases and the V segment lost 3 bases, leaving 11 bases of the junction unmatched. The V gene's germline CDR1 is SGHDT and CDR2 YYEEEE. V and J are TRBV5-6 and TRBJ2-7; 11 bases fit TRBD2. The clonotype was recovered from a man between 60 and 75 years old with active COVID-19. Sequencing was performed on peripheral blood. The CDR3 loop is CASSWGPGLAGGSYEQYF. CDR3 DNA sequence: TGTGCCAGCAGCTGGGGGCCGGGGCTAGCGGGGGGCTCCTACGAGCAGTACTTC.